This T cell receptor (beta chain) was captured in a study of blood T cell repertoires in COVID-19. TCRdb keeps only in-frame clones here, not all; method: immunoSEQ multiplex PCR. The sample yields about 43,000 clones, about four fifths seen once. With V trimmed by 1 base and J by 7 bases, 13 bases remained unmatched. The germline CDR1 and CDR2 sequences are GTSNPN and SVGIG (reference sequence). The CDR3 is 17 amino acids. The chain combines TRBV30 with TRBJ2-1; TRBD2 agrees at 10 bases. The sequencing sample was made of peripheral blood. The clonotype was recovered from a woman of 80 years or more with acute or convalescent COVID-19. Here the CDR3 DNA reads TGTGCCTGGAGTGGTGGGGCTAGCGGGGGACCGGGTAATGAGCAGTTCTTC. It specifies CAWSGGASGGPGNEQFF.